The clone carrying this T cell receptor beta chain was seen ten or more times. TCRdb re-analysed the 5' RACE reads in MiXCR, keeping a single row per CDR3 protein. The data contain tens of thousands of distinct CDR3 sequences, 6.5% to 7.5% of them seen just once; the ten biggest clones take up roughly 6%. This sample is drawn from a study of early T cells in non-severe SARS-CoV-2 infection. With 6 bases removed from V and 0 bases from J, the gap between germline ends came to 18 bases. The CDR3 is 17 residues long. Germline CDR1 is MNHEY and CDR2 is SVGAGI. Sequenced here: whole blood, sampled at baseline. The TCR comes from an adult who was a healthcare worker with PCR-confirmed SARS-CoV-2 infection or an uninfected control (not recorded which). V gene TRBV6-5 combines with J gene TRBJ1-5; D perhaps matches TRBD1 (5 bases). The CDR3 loop is CASSLKIREYSNQPQHF. CDR3 DNA sequence: TGTGCCAGCAGCCTGAAGATCAGGGAATATAGCAATCAGCCCCAGCATTTT.